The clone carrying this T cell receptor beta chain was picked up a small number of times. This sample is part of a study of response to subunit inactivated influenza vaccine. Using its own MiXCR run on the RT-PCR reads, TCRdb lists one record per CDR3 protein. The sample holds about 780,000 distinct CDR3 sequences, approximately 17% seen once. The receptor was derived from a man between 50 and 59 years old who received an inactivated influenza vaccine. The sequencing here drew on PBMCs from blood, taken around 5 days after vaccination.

CDR3 sequence: CASSLARRSGANVLTF. The CDR3 region has the DNA TGTGCCAGCAGTTTAGCGCGCAGGTCTGGGGCCAACGTCCTGACTTTC. This chain joins TRBV12-3 or TRBV12-4 and TRBJ2-6, with no clear D. With 0 bases removed from V and 1 base from J, the gap between germline ends came to 7 bases. The CDR3 is 16 amino acids.